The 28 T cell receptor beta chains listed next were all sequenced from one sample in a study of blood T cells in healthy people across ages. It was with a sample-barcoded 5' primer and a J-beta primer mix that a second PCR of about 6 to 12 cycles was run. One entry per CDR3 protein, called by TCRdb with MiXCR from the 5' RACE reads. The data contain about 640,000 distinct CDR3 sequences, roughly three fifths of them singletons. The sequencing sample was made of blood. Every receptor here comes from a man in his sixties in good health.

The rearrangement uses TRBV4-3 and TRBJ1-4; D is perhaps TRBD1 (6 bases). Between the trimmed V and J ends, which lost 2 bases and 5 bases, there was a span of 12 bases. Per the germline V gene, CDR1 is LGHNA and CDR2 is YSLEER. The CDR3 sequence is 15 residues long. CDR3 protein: CASSQLTGSNEKLFF. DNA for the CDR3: TGCGCCAGCAGCCAACTAACAGGGTCCAATGAAAAACTGTTTTTT.

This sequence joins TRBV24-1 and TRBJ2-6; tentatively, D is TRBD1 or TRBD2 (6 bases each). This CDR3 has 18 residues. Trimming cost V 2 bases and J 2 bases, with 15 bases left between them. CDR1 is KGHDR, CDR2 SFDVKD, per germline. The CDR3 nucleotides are TGTGCCACCAGTGATTCCCTGAGTGGGGGGCCTGGGGCCAACGTCCTGACTTTC. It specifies CATSDSLSGGPGANVLTF.

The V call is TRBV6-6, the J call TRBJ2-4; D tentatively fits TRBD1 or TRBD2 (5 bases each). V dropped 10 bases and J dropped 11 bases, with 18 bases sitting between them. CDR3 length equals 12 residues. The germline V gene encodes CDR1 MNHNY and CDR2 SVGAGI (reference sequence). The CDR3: CATEGSWGFQYF. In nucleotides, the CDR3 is TGTGCCACCGAGGGTAGTTGGGGGTTTCAGTACTTC.

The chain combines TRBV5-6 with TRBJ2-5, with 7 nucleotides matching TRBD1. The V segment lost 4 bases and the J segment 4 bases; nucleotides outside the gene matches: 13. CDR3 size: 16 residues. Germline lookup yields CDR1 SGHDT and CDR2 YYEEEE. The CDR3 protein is CASSIRGQPMGETQYF. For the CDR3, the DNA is TGTGCCAGCAGCATACGGGGACAGCCGATGGGAGAGACCCAGTACTTC.

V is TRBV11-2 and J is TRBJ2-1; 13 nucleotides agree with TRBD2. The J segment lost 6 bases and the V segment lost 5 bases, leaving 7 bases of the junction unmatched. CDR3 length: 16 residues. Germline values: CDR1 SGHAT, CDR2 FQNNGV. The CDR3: CASSRTRTSGGNEQFF. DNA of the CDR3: TGTGCCAGCAGCCGAACGCGGACTAGCGGGGGCAATGAGCAGTTCTTC.

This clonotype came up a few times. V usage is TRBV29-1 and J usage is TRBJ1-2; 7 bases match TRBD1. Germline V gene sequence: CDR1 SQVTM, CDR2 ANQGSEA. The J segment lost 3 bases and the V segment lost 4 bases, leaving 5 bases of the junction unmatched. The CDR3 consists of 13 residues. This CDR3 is CSVGEGADYGYTF. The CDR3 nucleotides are TGCAGCGTTGGCGAGGGGGCGGACTATGGCTACACCTTC.

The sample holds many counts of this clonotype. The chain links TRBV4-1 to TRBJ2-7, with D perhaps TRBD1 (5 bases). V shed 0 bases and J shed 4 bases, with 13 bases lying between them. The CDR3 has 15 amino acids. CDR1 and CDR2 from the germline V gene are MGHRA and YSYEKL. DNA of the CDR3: TGCGCCAGCAGCCAAGAAAGTGGACAAGCGTACGAGCAGTACTTC. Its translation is CASSQESGQAYEQYF.

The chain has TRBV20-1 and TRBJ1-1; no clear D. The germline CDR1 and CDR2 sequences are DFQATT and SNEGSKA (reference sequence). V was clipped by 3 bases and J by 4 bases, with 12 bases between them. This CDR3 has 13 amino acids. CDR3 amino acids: CSARATRTTEAFF. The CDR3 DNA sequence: TGCAGTGCTAGGGCAACAAGAACCACTGAAGCTTTCTTT.

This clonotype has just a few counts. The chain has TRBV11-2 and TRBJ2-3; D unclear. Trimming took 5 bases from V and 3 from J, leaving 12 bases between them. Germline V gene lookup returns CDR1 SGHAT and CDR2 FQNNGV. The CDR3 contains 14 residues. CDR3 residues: CASSLLWRTDTQYF. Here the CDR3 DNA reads TGTGCCAGCAGCCTGCTCTGGCGGACAGATACGCAGTATTTT. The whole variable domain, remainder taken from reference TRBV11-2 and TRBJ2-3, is EAGVAQSPRYKIIEKRQSVAFWCNPISGHATLYWYQQILGQGPKLLIQFQNNGVVDDSQLPKDRFSAERLKGVDSTLKIQPAKLEDSAVYLCASSLLWRTDTQYFGPGTRLTVL.

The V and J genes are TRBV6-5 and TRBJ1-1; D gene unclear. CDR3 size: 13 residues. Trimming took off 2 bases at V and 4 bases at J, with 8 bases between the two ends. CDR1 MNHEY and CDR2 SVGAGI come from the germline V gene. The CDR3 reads CASSYGRTTEAFF. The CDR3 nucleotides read TGTGCCAGCAGTTACGGGAGAACCACTGAAGCTTTCTTT.

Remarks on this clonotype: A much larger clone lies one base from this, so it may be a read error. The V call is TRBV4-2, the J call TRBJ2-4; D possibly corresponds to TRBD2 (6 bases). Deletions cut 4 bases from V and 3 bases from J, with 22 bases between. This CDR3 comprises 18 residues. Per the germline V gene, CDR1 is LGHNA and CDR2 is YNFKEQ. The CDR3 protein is CASSPYLVGGEGKNIQYF. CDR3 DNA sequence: TGTGCCAGCAGCCCGTACCTAGTGGGGGGTGAGGGCAAAAACATTCAGTACTTC.

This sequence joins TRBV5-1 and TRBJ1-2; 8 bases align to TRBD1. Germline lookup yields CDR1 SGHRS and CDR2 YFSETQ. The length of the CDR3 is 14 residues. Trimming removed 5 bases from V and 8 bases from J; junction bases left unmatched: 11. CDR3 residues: CASSYESGGKGYTF. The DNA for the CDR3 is TGCGCCAGCAGTTACGAATCAGGGGGCAAGGGCTACACCTTC.

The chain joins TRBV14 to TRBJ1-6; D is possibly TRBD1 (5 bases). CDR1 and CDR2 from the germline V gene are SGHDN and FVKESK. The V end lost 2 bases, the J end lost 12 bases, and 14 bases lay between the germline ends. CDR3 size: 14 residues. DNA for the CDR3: TGTGCCAGCAGCCAAAACTCTGGGGCGGTACCCCTCCACTTT. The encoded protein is CASSQNSGAVPLHF.

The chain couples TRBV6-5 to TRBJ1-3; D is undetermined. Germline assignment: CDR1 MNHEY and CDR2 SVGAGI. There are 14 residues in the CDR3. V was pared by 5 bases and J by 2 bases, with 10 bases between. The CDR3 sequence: CASSDRWTGNTIYF. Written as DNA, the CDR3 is TGTGCCAGCAGTGACCGGTGGACTGGAAACACCATATATTTT.

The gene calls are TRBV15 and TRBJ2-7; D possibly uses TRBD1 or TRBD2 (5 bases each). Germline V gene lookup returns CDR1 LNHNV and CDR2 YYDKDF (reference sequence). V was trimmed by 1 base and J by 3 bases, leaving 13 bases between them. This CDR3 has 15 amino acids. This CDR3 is CATSRAGTLDYEQYF. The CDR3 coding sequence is TGTGCCACCAGCAGAGCCGGGACGCTAGACTACGAGCAGTACTTC.

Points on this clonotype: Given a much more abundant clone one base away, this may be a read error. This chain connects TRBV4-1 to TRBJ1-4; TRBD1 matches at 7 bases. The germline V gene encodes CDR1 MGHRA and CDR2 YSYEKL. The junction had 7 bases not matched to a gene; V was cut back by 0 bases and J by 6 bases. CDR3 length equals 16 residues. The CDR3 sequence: CASSQDLTRGDEKLFF. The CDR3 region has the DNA TGCGCCAGCAGCCAAGATCTGACCAGGGGGGATGAAAAACTGTTTTTT.

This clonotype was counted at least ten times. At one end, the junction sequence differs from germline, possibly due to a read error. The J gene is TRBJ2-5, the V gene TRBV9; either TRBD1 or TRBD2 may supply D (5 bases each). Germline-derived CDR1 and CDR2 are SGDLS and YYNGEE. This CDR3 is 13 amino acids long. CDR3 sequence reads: CASSAGTEETQYF. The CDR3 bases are TGCGCCAGCAGCGCCGGGACGGAAGAGACCCAGTACTTC. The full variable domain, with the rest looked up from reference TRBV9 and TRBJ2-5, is DSGVTQTPKHLITATGQRVTLRCSPRSGDLSVYWYQQSLDQGLQFLIQYYNGEERAKGNILERFSAQQFPDLHSELNLSSLELGDSALYFCASSAGTEETQYFGPGTRLLVL.

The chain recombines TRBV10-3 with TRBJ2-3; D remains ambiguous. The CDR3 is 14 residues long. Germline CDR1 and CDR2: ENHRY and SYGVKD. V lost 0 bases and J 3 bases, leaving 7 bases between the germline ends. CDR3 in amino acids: CAISESTLTDTQYF. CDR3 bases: TGTGCCATCAGTGAGTCGACACTGACAGATACGCAGTATTTT.

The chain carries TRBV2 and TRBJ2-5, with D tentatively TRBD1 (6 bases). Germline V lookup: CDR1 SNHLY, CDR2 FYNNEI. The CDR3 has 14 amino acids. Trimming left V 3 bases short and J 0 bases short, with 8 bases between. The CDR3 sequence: CASSDQGYQETQYF. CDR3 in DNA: TGTGCCAGCAGTGATCAGGGGTACCAAGAGACCCAGTACTTC.

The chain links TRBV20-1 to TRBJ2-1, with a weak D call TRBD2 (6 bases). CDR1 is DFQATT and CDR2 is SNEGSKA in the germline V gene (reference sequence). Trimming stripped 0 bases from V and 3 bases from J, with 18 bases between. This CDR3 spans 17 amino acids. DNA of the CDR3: TGCAGTGCTAGAGAGAGGAGGATAGCGGTGATCTACAATGAGCAGTTCTTC. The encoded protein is CSARERRIAVIYNEQFF.

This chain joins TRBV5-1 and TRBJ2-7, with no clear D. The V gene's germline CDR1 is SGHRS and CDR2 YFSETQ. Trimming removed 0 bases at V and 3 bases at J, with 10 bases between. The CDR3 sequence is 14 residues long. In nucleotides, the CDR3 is TGCGCCAGCAGCTTGGGGTCCCCTTACTACGAGCAGTACTTC. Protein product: CASSLGSPYYEQYF.

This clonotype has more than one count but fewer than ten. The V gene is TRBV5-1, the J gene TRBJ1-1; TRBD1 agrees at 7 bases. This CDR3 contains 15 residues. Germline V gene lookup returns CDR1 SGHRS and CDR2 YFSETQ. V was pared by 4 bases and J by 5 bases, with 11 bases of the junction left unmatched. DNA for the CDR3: TGCGCCAGCAGCCCAGAACCAGGGGGGGGGACTGAAGCTTTCTTT. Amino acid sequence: CASSPEPGGGTEAFF.

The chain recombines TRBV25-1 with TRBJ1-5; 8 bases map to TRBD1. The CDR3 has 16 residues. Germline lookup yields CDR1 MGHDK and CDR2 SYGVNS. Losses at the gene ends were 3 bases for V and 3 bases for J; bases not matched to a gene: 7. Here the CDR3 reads CASSESTGAFNQPQHF. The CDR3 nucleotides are TGTGCCAGCAGTGAGTCGACAGGGGCCTTCAATCAGCCCCAGCATTTT.

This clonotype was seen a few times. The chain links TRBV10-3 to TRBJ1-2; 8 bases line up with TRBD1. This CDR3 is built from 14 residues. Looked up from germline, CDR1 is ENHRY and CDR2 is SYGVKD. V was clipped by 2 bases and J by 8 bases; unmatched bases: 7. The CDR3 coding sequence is TGTGCCATCAGTGAGCCTCAGGGGGCGGAAGGCTACACCTTC. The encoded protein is CAISEPQGAEGYTF.

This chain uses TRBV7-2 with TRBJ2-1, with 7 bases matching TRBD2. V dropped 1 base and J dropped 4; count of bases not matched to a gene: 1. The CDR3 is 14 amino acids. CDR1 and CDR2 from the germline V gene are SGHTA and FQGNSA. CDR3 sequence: CASSLGRGYNEQFF. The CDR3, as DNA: TGTGCCAGCAGCTTAGGGCGGGGGTACAATGAGCAGTTCTTC.

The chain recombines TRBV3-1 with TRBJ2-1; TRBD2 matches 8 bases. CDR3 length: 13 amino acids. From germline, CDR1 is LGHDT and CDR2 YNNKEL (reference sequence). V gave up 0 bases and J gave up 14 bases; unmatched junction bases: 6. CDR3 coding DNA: TGTGCCAGCAGCCAAGATCCCGGGGGGGCCGAGTTCTTC. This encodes CASSQDPGGAEFF.

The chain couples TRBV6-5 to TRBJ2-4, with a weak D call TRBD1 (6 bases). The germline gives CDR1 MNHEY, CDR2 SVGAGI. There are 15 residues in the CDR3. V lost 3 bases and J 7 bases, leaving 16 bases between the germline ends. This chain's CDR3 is CASSYPTGQGNIQYF. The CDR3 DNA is TGTGCCAGCAGTTATCCGACAGGCCAGGGTAACATTCAGTACTTC.

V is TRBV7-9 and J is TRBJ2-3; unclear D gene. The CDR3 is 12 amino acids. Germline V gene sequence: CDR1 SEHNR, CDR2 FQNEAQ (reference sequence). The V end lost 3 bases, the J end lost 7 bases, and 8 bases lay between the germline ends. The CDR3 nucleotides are TGTGCCAGCAGCTTGCAGGCTCATACGCAGTATTTT. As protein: CASSLQAHTQYF. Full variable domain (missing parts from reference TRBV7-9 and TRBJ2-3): DTGVSQNPRHKITKRGQNVTFRCDPISEHNRLYWYRQTLGQGPEFLTYFQNEAQLEKSRLLSDRFSAERPKGSFSTLEIQRTEQGDSAMYLCASSLQAHTQYFGPGTRLTVL.